This T cell receptor beta chain originates from a study of identical twins. Notes on the study in general: Not following the same donors, the study drew its conclusions from cross-sectional statistical analysis.

CDR3 length: 10 residues. Trimming left V 7 bases short and J 10 bases short, with 13 bases between. In germline, CDR1 is SQVTM, CDR2 ANQGSEA. The authors used template switching to add a universal primer site and gave cDNA unique molecular identifiers. TCRdb re-called the 5' RACE reads with MiXCR, one entry per CDR3 protein. The sample has roughly 250,000 distinct CDR3 sequences; roughly 7% are singletons. The sample holds many counts of this clonotype. Its antigen is undetermined. This sample was also put to use in a study of yellow fever vaccine responses in identical twins.

This sequence originates from a woman aged 18-29 years in good health. Sequenced material: memory (CD45RO+) T cells sorted from blood. V and J are TRBV29-1 and TRBJ2-5; D call uncertain. CDR3 DNA sequence: TGCAGCGGCCTCTCAACGAGCCAGTACTTC. Translation gives CSGLSTSQYF. The full variable domain, with the rest looked up from reference TRBV29-1 and TRBJ2-5, is SAVISQKPSRDICQRGTSLTIQCQVDSQVTMMFWYRQQPGQSLTLIATANQGSEATYESGFVIDKFPISRPNLTFSTLTVSNMSPEDSSIYLCSGLSTSQYFGPGTRLLVL.